The entry below describes one TCR beta chain. Antigen specificity is unknown. Cryopreserved PBMC, at roughly 0.9-11 million per sample, were present before DNA extraction. The sample is drawn from a study of long-term antiretroviral therapy in people with HIV. Study overall: The earliest samples came from an era when ART typically awaited falling CD4 counts. Study-level results: Within the repertoire, clones expanded before ART were dominant at all time points.

This was the immunoSEQ v3.0 assay at survey level. Assay: immunoSEQ multiplex PCR; the TCRdb copy retains only in-frame clones and omits some. The table has around 20,000 clones, about 82% seen once. Trimming removed 2 bases at V and 7 bases at J, with 11 bases between. The CDR3 loop spans 13 amino acids. CDR1 SNHLY and CDR2 FYNNEI come from the germline V gene. The specimen was unsorted PBMCs, collected 0.6 years after starting antiretroviral therapy. The chain carries TRBV2 and TRBJ1-1; the D gene is possibly TRBD1 (6 bases). The sequence came from a woman aged 18-30 years with HIV. CDR3 nucleotide sequence: TGTGCCAGCAGTGAACCCGGACAGTTTGAAGCTTTCTTT. Its protein is CASSEPGQFEAFF.